This T cell receptor beta chain was observed in a study of CD8+ T cells in alopecia areata. Study background: Tofacitinib administration to treated patients was oral, at 5 to 10 mg twice daily. General study results and limits: Affected scalp, especially in alopecia totalis/universalis, had a higher clonality than normal scalp did. Amid tofacitinib therapy, many expanded lesional clones stayed present in scalp and blood.

Treatment: oral pan-JAK inhibitor, 5-10 mg twice daily. The study team obtained lesional scalp punch biopsies and peripheral blood from alopecia areata patients. Germline V gene sequence: CDR1 MGHRA, CDR2 YSYEKL. CDR3 length: 17 residues. V shed 0 bases, J shed 6 bases, and the junction held 13 bases outside the gene matches. Reverse transcription of extracted RNA yielded cDNA, which provided the sequencing template. Generated by immunoSEQ multiplex PCR, the TCRdb table keeps only in-frame clones and is missing some. Here the sample spans approximately 300,000 clones, 58% being singletons. This clone was observed a handful of times. The target antigen is unknown.

The V and J genes are TRBV4-1 and TRBJ2-7, with TRBD1 identical over 8 bases. The receptor's source is a human donor with alopecia areata. The material sequenced was CD4+ T cells sorted from blood, taken at week 24, from a patient treated with tofacitinib. The CDR3 protein is CASSQDKGTGLPCEQYF. The CDR3 DNA is TGCGCCAGCAGCCAAGATAAGGGGACAGGACTCCCCTGCGAGCAGTACTTC.